These 21 T cell receptor beta chains were all obtained from the same sample, sequenced in a study of blood T cell repertoires in COVID-19. Sequencing used immunoSEQ multiplex PCR; TCRdb keeps in-frame clones, though not all of them. The table records 350,000 to 450,000 clones, about nine tenths of them present only once. Input material: peripheral blood. The receptors come from a woman aged 40 to 50 with COVID-19, enrolled during active disease.

This chain's CDR3 is CASSLRTGGGTDTQYF. The CDR3 nucleotides are TGCGCCAGCAGCCTGAGGACAGGGGGCGGCACAGATACGCAGTATTTT. V usage is TRBV5-1 and J usage is TRBJ2-3; 11 bases align to TRBD1. The CDR3 is 16 amino acids. Looked up from germline, CDR1 is SGHRS and CDR2 is YFSETQ. V was pared by 4 bases and J by 1 base, with 5 bases of the junction left unmatched.

The V call is TRBV18, the J call TRBJ1-4; D is unclear. Germline lookup yields CDR1 KGHSH and CDR2 LQKENI. V was cut by 2 bases and J by 8 bases, with 6 bases left in between. This CDR3 is 12 amino acids long. The CDR3 is CASSPEAEKLFF. The CDR3 coding sequence is TGTGCCAGCTCACCAGAAGCCGAAAAACTGTTTTTT.

The chain joins TRBV23-1 to TRBJ2-5; 9 bases line up with TRBD2. TRBV23-1 is treated as an ORF (open reading frame) with a function not yet certain. This CDR3 has 19 amino acids. V shed 3 bases and J 4 bases; nucleotides not matched to a gene: 18. DNA of the CDR3: TGCGCCAGCAGTCACGAACCCCGGACCCCGGCGGGGGGGCCAGAGACCCAGTACTTC. Its protein is CASSHEPRTPAGGPETQYF.

This chain links TRBV5-4 with TRBJ1-5; possible D gene TRBD1, 5 bases. This CDR3 contains 14 residues. The V gene lost 4 bases and the J gene lost 3 bases, with 11 bases spanning the gap. CDR1 and CDR2 (germline): SGHNT, YYREEE (reference sequence). CDR3 in DNA: TGTGCCAGCAGCAACCAGGGTATCAATCAGCCCCAGCATTTT. Its protein is CASSNQGINQPQHF.

J is TRBJ1-6 and V is TRBV5-1; 7 positions match TRBD1. Germline loops: CDR1 SGHRS, CDR2 YFSETQ. CDR3 length equals 15 residues. V was clipped by 4 bases and J by 6 bases; unmatched bases: 7. The CDR3 reads CASSNQGVGNSPLHF. CDR3 DNA: TGCGCCAGCAGCAATCAGGGGGTAGGTAATTCACCCCTCCACTTT. Supplemented by reference TRBV5-1 and TRBJ1-6, the full variable domain reads KAGVTQTPRYLIKTRGQQVTLSCSPISGHRSVSWYQQTPGQGLQFLFEYFSETQRNKGNFPGRFSGRQFSNSRSEMNVSTLELGDSALYLCASSNQGVGNSPLHFGNGTRLTVT.

The chain has TRBV5-1 and TRBJ2-1; 7 nucleotides agree with TRBD1. Trimming removed 4 bases from V and 2 bases from J; junction bases left unmatched: 6. The CDR3 extends over 15 amino acids. Germline CDR1 reads SGHRS; CDR2 reads YFSETQ. In DNA, the CDR3 is TGCGCCAGCAGCCCTGGGGACAGTACCTACAATGAGCAGTTCTTC. Protein sequence: CASSPGDSTYNEQFF. Based on the CDR3 plus reference TRBV5-1 and TRBJ2-1, the full variable domain is KAGVTQTPRYLIKTRGQQVTLSCSPISGHRSVSWYQQTPGQGLQFLFEYFSETQRNKGNFPGRFSGRQFSNSRSEMNVSTLELGDSALYLCASSPGDSTYNEQFFGPGTRLTVL.

This chain links TRBV2 with TRBJ2-1; 8 nucleotides line up with TRBD2. V trimming: 4 bases; J trimming: 5 bases; junction bases outside the gene matches: 4. The CDR3 length is 14 residues. The V gene's germline CDR1 is SNHLY and CDR2 FYNNEI. The CDR3 DNA reads as TGTGCCAGCAGTGTAAGCGGGGGCAACAATGAGCAGTTCTTC. It is translated as CASSVSGGNNEQFF.

The chain couples TRBV18 to TRBJ1-1, with 8 nucleotides matching TRBD1. V dropped 2 bases and J dropped 4; count of bases not matched to a gene: 6. Germline values: CDR1 KGHSH, CDR2 LQKENI. This CDR3 is built from 15 residues. CDR3 loop: CASSPKAGGGTEAFF. As DNA, the CDR3 is TGTGCCAGCTCACCAAAGGCAGGGGGCGGCACTGAAGCTTTCTTT.

The genes are TRBV14 and TRBJ1-2, with 7 bases matching TRBD1. The V gene's germline CDR1 is SGHDN and CDR2 FVKESK. Germline trimming cut 4 bases from V and 4 bases from J; bases unmatched to any gene: 6. The CDR3 is 14 amino acids. CDR3 in amino acids: CASSPRQGGYGYTF. The CDR3 bases are TGTGCCAGCAGCCCACGACAGGGAGGCTATGGCTACACCTTC. Full variable domain (rest looked up from reference TRBV14 and TRBJ1-2): EAGVTQFPSHSVIEKGQTVTLRCDPISGHDNLYWYRRVMGKEIKFLLHFVKESKQDESGMPNNRFLAERTGGTYSTLKVQPAELEDSGVYFCASSPRQGGYGYTFGSGTRLTVV.

This chain uses TRBV5-1 with TRBJ2-7; 10 bases match TRBD1. The CDR3 covers 15 residues. In germline, CDR1 is SGHRS, CDR2 YFSETQ. Germline trimming cut 4 bases from V and 0 bases from J; bases unmatched to any gene: 4. The CDR3 is CASSAGTGVSYEQYF. In DNA form, the CDR3 reads TGCGCCAGCAGCGCCGGGACAGGGGTCTCCTACGAGCAGTACTTC.

V gene TRBV2 combines with J gene TRBJ1-1, with D possibly TRBD1 on 5 matching bases. V lost 4 bases, J lost 11 bases, and 14 bases lay in between. This CDR3 spans 12 amino acids. Germline assignment: CDR1 SNHLY and CDR2 FYNNEI. CDR3 DNA: TGTGCCAGCAGTGGGTCCGGGACTGCCGCTTTCTTT. This translates into CASSGSGTAAFF.

The sample holds one count of this clone. V and J are TRBV7-2 and TRBJ1-6; TRBD1 matches 7 bases. Germline assignment: CDR1 SGHTA and CDR2 FQGNSA. The CDR3 loop spans 14 amino acids. The J segment lost 7 bases and the V segment lost 5 bases, leaving 5 bases of the junction unmatched. The CDR3 protein is CASSLRDRNSPLHF. The DNA for the CDR3 is TGTGCCAGCAGCCTCCGGGACAGAAATTCACCCCTCCACTTT.

This chain connects TRBV28 to TRBJ1-5, with D tentatively TRBD1 (5 bases). V lost 5 bases and J lost 1, with 12 bases in between. The CDR3 is made up of 15 amino acids. CDR1 MDHEN and CDR2 SYDVKM come from the germline V gene. The CDR3 loop reads CASSPIGASNQPQHF. The DNA for the CDR3 is TGTGCCAGCAGTCCTATAGGGGCGAGCAATCAGCCCCAGCATTTT. Together with reference TRBV28 and TRBJ1-5, the CDR3 gives the full variable domain: DVKVTQSSRYLVKRTGEKVFLECVQDMDHENMFWYRQDPGLGLRLIYFSYDVKMKEKGDIPEGYSVSREKKERFSLILESASTNQTSMYLCASSPIGASNQPQHFGDGTRLSIL.

The V gene is TRBV5-5, the J gene TRBJ2-7; D perhaps matches TRBD1 (6 bases). Germline V gene lookup returns CDR1 SGHKS and CDR2 YYEKEE (reference sequence). The CDR3 covers 13 residues. V shed 5 bases and J shed 4 bases, with 13 bases lying between them. CDR3 in DNA: TGTGCCAGCAGTATGGACAGCTCGTACGAGCAGTACTTC. Its protein is CASSMDSSYEQYF.

This clone was recorded once. The gene calls are TRBV5-5 and TRBJ2-7, with D maybe TRBD1 (6 bases). The CDR3 loop spans 16 amino acids. Germline assignment: CDR1 SGHKS and CDR2 YYEKEE (reference sequence). The V gene lost 6 bases and the J gene lost 3 bases, with 22 bases spanning the gap. The CDR3 loop reads CASNRDGGLLFYEQYF. CDR3 nucleotide sequence: TGTGCCAGCAACCGGGATGGGGGCCTCTTATTCTACGAGCAGTACTTC.

The chain employs TRBV6-2 or TRBV6-3 and TRBJ2-1; no definite D call. The CDR3 runs to 12 residues. V was cut by 5 bases and J by 8 bases, with 10 bases left in between. Looked up from germline, CDR1 is MNHEY and CDR2 is SVGEGT. The CDR3 sequence is CASSDPGYEQFF. CDR3 nucleotide sequence: TGTGCCAGCAGTGACCCCGGGTATGAGCAGTTCTTC.

V is TRBV29-1 and J is TRBJ1-4; 7 bases align to TRBD1. The V segment lost 4 bases and the J segment 8 bases; nucleotides outside the gene matches: 7. This CDR3 is 13 amino acids long. From germline, CDR1 is SQVTM and CDR2 ANQGSEA. In DNA, the CDR3 is TGCAGCGTTGCTAAGACAGGGTCGGAAAAACTGTTTTTT. It specifies CSVAKTGSEKLFF.

The rearrangement uses TRBV5-1 and TRBJ2-2; TRBD2 might be the D (5 bases). Germline CDR1 is SGHRS and CDR2 is YFSETQ. V was trimmed by 2 bases and J by 8 bases, leaving 10 bases between them. The CDR3 is made up of 13 amino acids. The CDR3 spells CASSLLGEGELFF. DNA of the CDR3: TGCGCCAGCAGCTTACTGGGAGAGGGGGAGCTGTTTTTT.

V usage is TRBV5-4 and J usage is TRBJ1-2; D gene unclear. The CDR3 covers 13 residues. The V gene's germline CDR1 is SGHNT and CDR2 YYREEE (reference sequence). Trimming stripped 4 bases from V and 0 bases from J, with 7 bases between. CDR3 DNA sequence: TGTGCCAGCAGCCCCCCGGCTAACTATGGCTACACCTTC. Amino acid sequence: CASSPPANYGYTF.

This chain uses TRBV5-5 with TRBJ1-2; TRBD1 agrees at 7 bases. Per the germline V gene, CDR1 is SGHKS and CDR2 is YYEKEE (reference sequence). With 1 base clipped from V and 5 bases from J, the junction kept 8 bases outside the gene matches. The CDR3 runs to 15 residues. DNA for the CDR3: TGTGCCAGCAGCTTGCTGACAGGGTTCGGGTATGGCTACACCTTC. It is translated as CASSLLTGFGYGYTF.

The CDR3 DNA sequence: TGCGCCAGCAGTCAGTCACGCCGGGGCAATCAGCCCCAGCATTTT. It yields the protein CASSQSRRGNQPQHF. This chain joins TRBV23-1 and TRBJ1-5; the D is unclear. TRBV23-1 is an ORF, and what it does is uncertain. Trimming stripped 3 bases from V and 2 bases from J, with 11 bases between. This CDR3 has 15 amino acids.